Following are 26 T cell receptor beta chains from one sample sequenced in a study of metastatic and nonmetastatic thyroid tumors. No treatment of any kind had been given to any patient before thyroid surgery. TCRdb recomputed clones from the PCR reads via MiXCR. This table holds 30,000 to 35,000 clones, 16% found once. Material for sequencing was blood. The receptors shown here come from a female donor with papillary thyroid cancer or a benign thyroid nodule (not recorded which). Some clones in this sample may be carry-over from other donors' samples.

This clone was seen at least ten times. This CDR3 is CSAPTSGRSPWFF. DNA for the CDR3: TGCAGTGCCCCCACTAGCGGGAGATCTCCATGGTTCTTC. The chain has TRBV20-1 and TRBJ2-1; 11 nucleotides align to TRBD2. The CDR3 sequence is 13 residues long. The junction had 13 bases not matched to a gene; V was cut back by 6 bases and J by 15 bases. Germline V gene sequence: CDR1 DFQATT, CDR2 SNEGSKA (reference sequence).

This clone was found many times. The V gene is TRBV6-1, the J gene TRBJ2-5; D possibly corresponds to TRBD2 (6 bases). CDR1 MNHNS and CDR2 SASEGT come from the germline V gene. Trimming took 6 bases from V and 5 from J, leaving 16 bases between them. This CDR3 is built from 14 residues. CDR3 bases: TGTGCCAGCAGCAGACGCGGGGTTGGGGAGACCCAGTACTTC. Its translation is CASSRRGVGETQYF.

The V call is TRBV5-1, the J call TRBJ2-3; 8 bases align to TRBD2. CDR3 length equals 16 residues. Losses at the gene ends were 9 bases for V and 4 bases for J; bases not matched to a gene: 16. In germline, CDR1 is SGHRS, CDR2 YFSETQ. DNA of the CDR3: TGCGCCATTAGCTTGGGAAGCGGGAGTAGCCCAGATACGCAGTATTTT. It specifies CAISLGSGSSPDTQYF.

The chain links TRBV15 to TRBJ2-7, with TRBD2 matching over 9 bases. The CDR3 loop spans 15 amino acids. The J segment lost 4 bases and the V segment lost 0 bases, leaving 4 bases of the junction unmatched. Germline V gives CDR1 LNHNV, CDR2 YYDKDF (reference sequence). CDR3 in amino acids: CATSRDQAGGYEQYF. In DNA form, the CDR3 reads TGTGCCACCAGCAGAGATCAGGCGGGAGGGTACGAGCAGTACTTC.

Many counts were recorded for this clone. CDR3 sequence reads: CATQRPGTEAFF. The CDR3 DNA follows: TGTGCCACCCAACGCCCCGGGACTGAAGCTTTCTTT. This chain uses TRBV15 with TRBJ1-1; D is ambiguous. V gave up 8 bases and J gave up 5 bases, with 12 bases separating them. Germline CDR1 reads LNHNV; CDR2 reads YYDKDF (reference sequence). The CDR3 is 12 residues long. The variable domain in full, with the rest retrieved from reference TRBV15 and TRBJ1-1, is DAMVIQNPRYQVTQFGKPVTLSCSQTLNHNVMYWYQQKSSQAPKLLFHYYDKDFNNEADTPDNFQSRRPNTSFCFLDIRSPGLGDTAMYLCATQRPGTEAFFGQGTRLTVV.

Remarks on this clone: A much larger clone differs from this one at a single base, so this may be a read error. This sample includes further DNA sequences coding for the same CDR3. The V and J genes are TRBV13 and TRBJ2-7; D not resolved. V lost 5 bases, J lost 1 base, and 15 bases lay in between. CDR1 is PRHDT, CDR2 FYEKMQ, per germline (reference sequence). The CDR3 sequence is 15 residues long. In nucleotides, the CDR3 is TGTGCCAGCAGCCTTCGGTCGAGAGTATCCTACGAGCAGTACTTC. It specifies CASSLRSRVSYEQYF.

This clone was seen only a few times. This sequence joins TRBV6-4 and TRBJ2-1; 7 nucleotides agree with TRBD2. Germline loops: CDR1 MRHNA, CDR2 SNTAGT. Unmatched junction bases numbered 8, after V lost 3 bases and J lost 6 bases. CDR3 length: 15 residues. CDR3 sequence (DNA): TGTGCCAGCAGTGATTCGACTAGCTGGAGCAATGAGCAGTTCTTC. Its translation is CASSDSTSWSNEQFF.

This clone was detected ten times or more. The gene calls are TRBV2 and TRBJ1-5, with 10 bases aligning to TRBD1. The CDR3 runs 14 residues. Per the germline V gene, CDR1 is SNHLY and CDR2 is FYNNEI. Trimming removed 5 bases from V and 3 bases from J; junction bases left unmatched: 1. The CDR3 loop is CASSRQGANQPQHF. DNA of the CDR3: TGTGCCAGCAGTCGACAGGGGGCCAATCAGCCCCAGCATTTT.

This clone occurred many times. The rearrangement uses TRBV28 and TRBJ2-7; perhaps TRBD2 as D (6 bases). CDR1 is MDHEN and CDR2 is SYDVKM in the germline V gene. Deletions cut 3 bases from V and 5 bases from J, with 14 bases between. This CDR3 spans 14 amino acids. The CDR3 loop is CASSFGGEGNEQYF. The CDR3 DNA reads as TGTGCCAGCAGTTTCGGCGGGGAAGGCAACGAGCAGTACTTC.

This clone was observed at least ten times. The chain couples TRBV19 to TRBJ1-5; 8 bases align to TRBD1. J gave up 9 bases and V 5 bases, and 15 bases lay outside the gene matches. This CDR3 is 16 amino acids long. Germline V gives CDR1 LNHDA, CDR2 SQIVND (reference sequence). The CDR3 reads CASSDIRQGTVPPQHF. Here the CDR3 DNA reads TGTGCCAGTAGTGATATTAGACAGGGGACTGTTCCGCCCCAGCATTTT.

This clone was observed a few times. A read error may be the cause here, since a much bigger clone is one base away. Different DNA sequences within this sample yield the same CDR3. The chain has TRBV4-2 and TRBJ2-1; maybe TRBD1 (6 bases). Germline V gives CDR1 LGHNA, CDR2 YNFKEQ. The CDR3 length is 17 residues. The CDR3 reads CASSHHRDSQSVNEQFF. The CDR3 DNA is TGTGCTAGCAGCCACCACAGGGATTCCCAGTCCGTCAATGAGCAGTTCTTC.

There are many counts of this clone. A much larger clone differs by one base, so this may be a read error. The V gene is TRBV19, the J gene TRBJ2-2; 7 nucleotides agree with TRBD1. CDR3 length equals 13 residues. Germline lookup yields CDR1 LNHDA and CDR2 SQIVND (reference sequence). The CDR3 nucleotides read TGTGCCAGTTGGGACAGACCCACCGTGGAGCTGTTTTTT. Translated: CASWDRPTVELFF.

About this clone itself: Mismatch with germline at one junction end may stem from a read error. The rearrangement joins TRBV5-1 to TRBJ1-5; the D gene is possibly TRBD1 (5 bases). CDR3 size: 14 residues. Per the germline V gene, CDR1 is SGHRS and CDR2 is YFSETQ. CDR3 amino acids: CASSLAGLYQPQHF. The CDR3 DNA reads as TGCGCCAGCAGCTTGGCAGGGCTATATCAGCCACAGCATTTT.

Only a few counts were recorded for this clone. The DNA of the CDR3 is TGTGCCAGCATCCCTCCGTGGGTAGGAGCGCACGAGCAGTACTTC. It is translated as CASIPPWVGAHEQYF. The chain joins TRBV6-1 to TRBJ2-7; no clear D. The CDR3 spans 15 residues. The V gene lost 7 bases and the J gene lost 5 bases, with 21 bases spanning the gap. Germline loops: CDR1 MNHNS, CDR2 SASEGT.

This clone was found many times. The chain has TRBV7-9 and TRBJ1-6; D ambiguous. V lost 3 bases and J lost 5, with 2 bases in between. The germline CDR1 and CDR2 sequences are SEHNR and FQNEAQ (reference sequence). This CDR3 contains 12 residues. In DNA, the CDR3 is TGTGCCAGCAGCTTGAATAATTCACCCCTCCACTTT. It codes for CASSLNNSPLHF.

This clone occurred many times. The J gene is TRBJ1-2, the V gene TRBV2; tentatively, D is TRBD1 (5 bases). Germline V gene sequence: CDR1 SNHLY, CDR2 FYNNEI. This CDR3 has 14 residues. V gave up 4 bases and J gave up 4 bases, with 13 bases separating them. DNA of the CDR3: TGTGCCAGCAGTGCAAGCGACGGGGGCTATGGCTACACCTTC. This translates into CASSASDGGYGYTF.

This sequence joins TRBV30 and TRBJ2-3; D is unresolved. CDR1 GTSNPN and CDR2 SVGIG come from the germline V gene (reference sequence). Trimming left V 2 bases short and J 9 bases short, with 9 bases between. This CDR3 is built from 11 residues. CDR3 amino acids: CAWSRPGTQYF. CDR3 sequence (DNA): TGTGCCTGGAGTCGCCCTGGGACGCAGTATTTT.

The sample holds many counts of this clone. Other DNA sequences within the sample encode an identical CDR3. The chain is built from TRBV28 and TRBJ2-5, with 10 positions matching TRBD2. V lost 5 bases to trimming and J lost 5 bases; unmatched junction nucleotides: 11. CDR1 MDHEN and CDR2 SYDVKM come from the germline V gene. The CDR3 has 16 residues. The CDR3 region is CASSGGLAGEVETQYF. The CDR3 DNA reads TGTGCCAGCAGTGGGGGGCTAGCGGGAGAGGTTGAGACCCAGTACTTC. Full variable domain (outside the CDR3, taken from reference TRBV28 and TRBJ2-5): DVKVTQSSRYLVKRTGEKVFLECVQDMDHENMFWYRQDPGLGLRLIYFSYDVKMKEKGDIPEGYSVSREKKERFSLILESASTNQTSMYLCASSGGLAGEVETQYFGPGTRLLVL.

In its sample, this clone was seen many times. V usage is TRBV6-4 and J usage is TRBJ2-1; 10 nucleotides agree with TRBD2. V dropped 5 bases and J dropped 5; count of bases not matched to a gene: 3. The CDR3 has 14 amino acids. Germline V gives CDR1 MRHNA, CDR2 SNTAGT. Here the CDR3 reads CASSRAGGHNEQFF. The CDR3 region has the DNA TGTGCCAGCAGTAGAGCGGGAGGGCACAATGAGCAGTTCTTC.

As to this clone: One end of the junction fails to match germline, which may point to a read error. The chain couples TRBV12-3 or TRBV12-4 to TRBJ1-4, with D unresolved. This CDR3 region has 14 residues. Written as DNA, the CDR3 is TGTGCCAGCAGTCCGGTGGGAATCAATGAAAAACTGTTTTTC. Encoded protein: CASSPVGINEKLFF.

In the case of this clone: A read error is possible here, since a much larger clone lies one base away. The chain uses TRBV28 and TRBJ2-5; 10 nucleotides match TRBD2. The germline CDR1 and CDR2 sequences are MDHEN and SYDVKM. The CDR3 runs to 16 residues. DNA of the CDR3: TGTTCCAGCAGTTTATTTAGCCTAGCGGGAGCGGGGACCCAGTACTTC. Protein sequence: CSSSLFSLAGAGTQYF. Looking up the rest from reference TRBV28 and TRBJ2-5 gives the full variable domain: DVKVTQSSRYLVKRTGEKVFLECVQDMDHENMFWYRQDPGLGLRLIYFSYDVKMKEKGDIPEGYSVSREKKERFSLILESASTNQTSMYLCSSSLFSLAGAGTQYFGPGTRLLVL.

The sample holds many counts of this clone. One base away lies a much larger clone, so this may be a sequencing read error. The chain has TRBV28 and TRBJ1-5; D is unresolved. Trimming removed 3 bases at V and 5 bases at J, with 8 bases between. The CDR3 has 13 amino acids. Germline V lookup: CDR1 MDHEN, CDR2 SYDVKM. CDR3 loop: CASSFSRYQPQHF. CDR3 DNA: TGTGCCAGCAGTTTTTCCAGGTATCAGCCCCAGCATTTT.

This clone has ten or more counts. V gene TRBV5-1 combines with J gene TRBJ2-6, with TRBD2 matching over 7 bases. Trimming removed 4 bases from V and 2 bases from J; junction bases left unmatched: 9. Germline CDR1 reads SGHRS; CDR2 reads YFSETQ. CDR3 size: 17 residues. The CDR3: CASSPTVSGAGANVLTF. DNA of the CDR3: TGCGCCAGCAGCCCGACCGTGAGCGGGGCTGGGGCCAACGTCCTGACTTTC.

Remarks on this clone: A clone one base away is much larger, so this may be a read error. The sample holds other DNA sequences that translate to the same CDR3. The V and J genes are TRBV5-6 and TRBJ2-5; D unresolved. This CDR3 is 12 amino acids long. Germline values: CDR1 SGHDT, CDR2 YYEEEE. The CDR3 sequence: CASSLGQETQYF. CDR3 bases: TGTGCCAGCAGCTTGGGCCAAGAGACGCAGTACTTC.

This clone was counted only a few times. V is TRBV6-1 and J is TRBJ2-7; D remains ambiguous. Germline V lookup: CDR1 MNHNS, CDR2 SASEGT. The V and J ends lost 0 bases and 13 bases respectively, with 19 bases between them. The CDR3 length is 14 residues. The DNA for the CDR3 is TGTGCCAGCAGTGAAGCACCCTTCGGCTACGATCAATACTTC. The encoded protein is CASSEAPFGYDQYF.

This clone was seen ten or more times. The chain is built from TRBV5-1 and TRBJ2-1, with 12 positions matching TRBD2. V trimming: 4 bases; J trimming: 9 bases; junction bases outside the gene matches: 8. In germline, CDR1 is SGHRS, CDR2 YFSETQ. The CDR3 has 15 residues. The CDR3 region has the DNA TGCGCCAGCAGCCCCCTAGCGGGAGGGCCGCGTGAGCAGTTCTTC. This encodes CASSPLAGGPREQFF.